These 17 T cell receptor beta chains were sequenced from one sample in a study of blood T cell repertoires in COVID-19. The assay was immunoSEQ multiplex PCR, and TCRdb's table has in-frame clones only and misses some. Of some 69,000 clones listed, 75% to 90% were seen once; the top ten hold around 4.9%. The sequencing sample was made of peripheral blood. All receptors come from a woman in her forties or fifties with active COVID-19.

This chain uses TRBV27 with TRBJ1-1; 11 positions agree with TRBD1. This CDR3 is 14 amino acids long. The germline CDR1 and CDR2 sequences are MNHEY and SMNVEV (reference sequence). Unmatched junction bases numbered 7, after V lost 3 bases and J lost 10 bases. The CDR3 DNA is TGTGCCAGCAGTTTGGCCGGGACAGGGGGGGGAGCTTTCTTT. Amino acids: CASSLAGTGGGAFF.

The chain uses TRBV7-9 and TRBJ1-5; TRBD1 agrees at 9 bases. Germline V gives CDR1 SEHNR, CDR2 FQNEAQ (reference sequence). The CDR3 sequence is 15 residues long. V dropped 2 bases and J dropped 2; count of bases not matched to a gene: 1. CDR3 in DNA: TGTGCCAGCAGCTTAACAGGGGGCGGCAATCAGCCCCAGCATTTT. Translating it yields CASSLTGGGNQPQHF.

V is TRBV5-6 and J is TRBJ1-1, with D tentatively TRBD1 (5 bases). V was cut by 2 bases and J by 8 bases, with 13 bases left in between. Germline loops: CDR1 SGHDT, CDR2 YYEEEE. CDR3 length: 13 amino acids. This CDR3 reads CASSFLGAGEAFF. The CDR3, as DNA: TGTGCCAGCAGCTTCCTCGGGGCGGGGGAAGCTTTCTTT.

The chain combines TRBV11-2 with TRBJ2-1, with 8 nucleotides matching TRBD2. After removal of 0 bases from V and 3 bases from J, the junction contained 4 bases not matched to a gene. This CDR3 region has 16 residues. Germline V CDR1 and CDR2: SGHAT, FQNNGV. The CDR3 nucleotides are TGTGCCAGCAGCTTAGAGCCTAGCGGGTACTACAATGAGCAGTTCTTC. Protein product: CASSLEPSGYYNEQFF.

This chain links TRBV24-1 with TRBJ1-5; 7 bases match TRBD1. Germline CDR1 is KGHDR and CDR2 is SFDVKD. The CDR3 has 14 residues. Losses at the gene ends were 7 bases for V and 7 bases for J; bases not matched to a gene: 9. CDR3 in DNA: TGTGCCACCAGCGATACAGGGGATTCACAGCCCCAGCATTTT. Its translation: CATSDTGDSQPQHF.

CDR3 bases: TGCGCCAGCAGGCAGGAAGGGACTACGGGCGATGAGCAGTTCTTC. It specifies CASRQEGTTGDEQFF. The gene calls are TRBV5-1 and TRBJ2-1, with 7 bases lining up with TRBD2. The CDR3 is made up of 15 amino acids. Germline loops: CDR1 SGHRS, CDR2 YFSETQ. V trimming: 5 bases; J trimming: 8 bases; junction bases outside the gene matches: 13.

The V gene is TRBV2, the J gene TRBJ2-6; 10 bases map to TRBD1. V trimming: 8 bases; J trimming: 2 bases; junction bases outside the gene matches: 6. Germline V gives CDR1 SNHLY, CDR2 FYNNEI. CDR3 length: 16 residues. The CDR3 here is CASRDRGYTGANVLTF. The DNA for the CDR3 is TGTGCCAGCCGGGACAGGGGCTATACTGGGGCCAACGTCCTGACTTTC.

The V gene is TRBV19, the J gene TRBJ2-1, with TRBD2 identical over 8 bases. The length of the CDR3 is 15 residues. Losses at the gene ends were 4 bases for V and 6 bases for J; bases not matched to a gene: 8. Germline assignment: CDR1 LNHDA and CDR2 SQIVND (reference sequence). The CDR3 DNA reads TGTGCCAGTAGTAAGAATAGCGGGATGGGCAATGAGCAGTTCTTC. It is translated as CASSKNSGMGNEQFF.

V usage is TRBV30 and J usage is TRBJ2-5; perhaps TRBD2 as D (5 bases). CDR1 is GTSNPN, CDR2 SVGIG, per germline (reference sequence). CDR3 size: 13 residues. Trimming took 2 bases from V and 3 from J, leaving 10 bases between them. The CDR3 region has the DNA TGTGCCTGGAGTTTTAGGGAGAAAGAGACCCAGTACTTC. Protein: CAWSFREKETQYF.

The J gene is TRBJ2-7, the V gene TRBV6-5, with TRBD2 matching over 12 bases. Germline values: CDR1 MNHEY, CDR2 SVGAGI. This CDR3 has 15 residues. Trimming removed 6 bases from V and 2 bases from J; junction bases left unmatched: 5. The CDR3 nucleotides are TGTGCCAGCAGGGGGGGACTAGCGGGTCCCTACGAGCAGTACTTC. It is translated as CASRGGLAGPYEQYF.

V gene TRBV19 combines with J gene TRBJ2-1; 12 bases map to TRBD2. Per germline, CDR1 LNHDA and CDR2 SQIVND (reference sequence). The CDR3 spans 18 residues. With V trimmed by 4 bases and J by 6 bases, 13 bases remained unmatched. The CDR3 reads CASSTTSGRYPPLNEQFF. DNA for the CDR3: TGTGCCAGTAGTACCACTAGCGGGAGGTATCCCCCTCTCAATGAGCAGTTCTTC.

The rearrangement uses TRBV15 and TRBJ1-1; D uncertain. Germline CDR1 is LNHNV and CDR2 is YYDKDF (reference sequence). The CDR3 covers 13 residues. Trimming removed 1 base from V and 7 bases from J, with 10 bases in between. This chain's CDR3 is CATSRVLSGEAFF. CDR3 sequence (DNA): TGTGCCACCAGCAGAGTATTATCGGGTGAAGCTTTCTTT.

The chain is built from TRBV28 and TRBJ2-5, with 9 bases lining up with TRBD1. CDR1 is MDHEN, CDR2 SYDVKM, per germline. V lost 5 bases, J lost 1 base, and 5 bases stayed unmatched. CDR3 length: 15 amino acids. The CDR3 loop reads CASSGDRDTQETQYF. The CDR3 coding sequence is TGTGCCAGCAGTGGGGACAGGGACACCCAAGAGACCCAGTACTTC.

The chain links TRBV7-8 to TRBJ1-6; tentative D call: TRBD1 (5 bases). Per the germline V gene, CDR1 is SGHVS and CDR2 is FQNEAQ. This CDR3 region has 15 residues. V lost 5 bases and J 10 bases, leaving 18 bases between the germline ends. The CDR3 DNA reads TGTGCCAGCAGCCTACAGGCCAGGGTCAAATCACCCCTCCACTTT. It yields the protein CASSLQARVKSPLHF.

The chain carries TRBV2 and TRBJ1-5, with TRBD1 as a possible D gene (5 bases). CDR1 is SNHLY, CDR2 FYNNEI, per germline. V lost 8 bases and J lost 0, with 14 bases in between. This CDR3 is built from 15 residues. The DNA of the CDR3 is TGTGCCAGCCAACCGGGGGGGAATAGCAATCAGCCCCAGCATTTT. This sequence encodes CASQPGGNSNQPQHF. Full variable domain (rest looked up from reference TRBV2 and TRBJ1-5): EPEVTQTPSHQVTQMGQEVILRCVPISNHLYFYWYRQILGQKVEFLVSFYNNEISEKSEIFDDQFSVERPDGSNFTLKIRSTKLEDSAMYFCASQPGGNSNQPQHFGDGTRLSIL.

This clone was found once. The CDR3 region is CASSNRLGSYEQYF. CDR3 bases: TGCGCCAGCAGCAACAGACTAGGCTCCTACGAGCAGTACTTC. This rearrangement joins TRBV5-1 to TRBJ2-7; D might be TRBD2 (6 bases). This CDR3 has 14 residues. The V end lost 4 bases, the J end lost 0 bases, and 11 bases lay between the germline ends. Germline V gives CDR1 SGHRS, CDR2 YFSETQ. Complete variable domain (other parts from reference TRBV5-1 and TRBJ2-7): KAGVTQTPRYLIKTRGQQVTLSCSPISGHRSVSWYQQTPGQGLQFLFEYFSETQRNKGNFPGRFSGRQFSNSRSEMNVSTLELGDSALYLCASSNRLGSYEQYFGPGTRLTVT.

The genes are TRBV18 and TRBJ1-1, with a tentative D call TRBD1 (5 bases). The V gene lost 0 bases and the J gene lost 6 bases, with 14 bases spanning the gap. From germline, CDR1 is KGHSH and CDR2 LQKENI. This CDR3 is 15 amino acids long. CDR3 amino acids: CASSPPARWGPEAFF. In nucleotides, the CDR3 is TGTGCCAGCTCACCACCAGCTCGTTGGGGCCCTGAAGCTTTCTTT.